This T cell receptor (beta chain) came from a study of T cell repertoires in cytomegalovirus infection. MiXCR, run by TCRdb on the reads, gives a single entry per CDR3 protein. This sample has about a million distinct CDR3 sequences, with roughly a third found just once. This CDR3 has 15 residues. Germline CDR1 reads SQVTM; CDR2 reads ANQGSEA. V lost 0 bases and J lost 3; bases outside the gene matches: 6. As for this clonotype: Its antigen is not known.

Study-wide results and caveats: The response measured ex vivo was dominated by TCR beta clonotypes (HLA-C-restricted and CMV-specific).

The source material was cultured CD8+ T cells from PBMCs, sampled from culture after CMV antigen stimulation. The rearrangement links TRBV29-1 to TRBJ2-7; 9 positions agree with TRBD1. This TCR derives from a human donor in good health (CMV status not recorded). Some clones in this sample may be carry-over from other donors' samples. The CDR3 bases are TGCAGCGTTGAAGATCCGGCGGACAGGGGCTACGAGCAGTACTTC. It yields the protein CSVEDPADRGYEQYF.